The 21 T cell receptor beta chains below were found in one sample sequenced in a study of OX40 agonist ivuxolimab in advanced cancers. Repertoires were generated with immunoSEQ multiplex PCR, while TCRdb's copy carries only in-frame clones and drops some. The data contain under 90,000 clones, 84% of them singletons. Sequencing used CD4+ or CD8+ T cells sorted from blood, obtained in a trial of the OX40 agonist ivuxolimab. The receptors stem from an adult with an advanced solid tumor such as melanoma, head and neck, liver or kidney cancer.

The rearrangement links TRBV5-1 to TRBJ2-1, with D perhaps given as TRBD1 or TRBD2 (5 bases each). The CDR3 is 15 amino acids. V lost 3 bases and J lost 2, with 12 bases in between. Germline CDR1 SGHRS, CDR2 YFSETQ. The CDR3: CASSYRDPAYNEQFF. CDR3 DNA: TGCGCCAGCAGCTACCGGGACCCGGCCTACAATGAGCAGTTCTTC. Using reference TRBV5-1 and TRBJ2-1 for the parts outside the CDR3, the full variable domain is KAGVTQTPRYLIKTRGQQVTLSCSPISGHRSVSWYQQTPGQGLQFLFEYFSETQRNKGNFPGRFSGRQFSNSRSEMNVSTLELGDSALYLCASSYRDPAYNEQFFGPGTRLTVL.

The V gene is TRBV4-1, the J gene TRBJ1-4; 11 bases align to TRBD1. Germline CDR1 reads MGHRA; CDR2 reads YSYEKL. The CDR3 extends over 18 amino acids. J gave up 1 base and V 4 bases, and 8 bases lay outside the gene matches. CDR3 sequence reads: CASSPDRGRVVTNEKLFF. The CDR3 DNA reads as TGCGCCAGCAGCCCGGACAGGGGGCGCGTAGTAACTAATGAAAAACTGTTTTTT.

This chain connects TRBV5-1 to TRBJ2-2, with TRBD1 identical over 7 bases. CDR1 and CDR2 (germline): SGHRS, YFSETQ. The CDR3 runs to 17 residues. Trimming cost V 3 bases and J 6 bases; bases outside gene matches: 14. CDR3 DNA: TGCGCCAGCAGCTCTGGGGCAGGACAGGTTTTCGCCGGGGAGCTGTTTTTT. It is translated as CASSSGAGQVFAGELFF.

The chain carries TRBV28 and TRBJ1-2; 7 bases are shared with TRBD1. There are 14 residues in the CDR3. The V and J ends lost 9 bases and 5 bases, in that order; junction bases with no gene match: 12. Germline lookup yields CDR1 MDHEN and CDR2 SYDVKM. The DNA for the CDR3 is TGTGCCAGTATTCCAGGACAGGAGCTTTATGGCTACACCTTC. It codes for CASIPGQELYGYTF.

This clone was observed a handful of times. In DNA, the CDR3 is TGTGCCAGCAGCTTAAGGGTTAGCAATCAGCCCCAGCATTTT. Translated: CASSLRVSNQPQHF. The genes are TRBV7-2 and TRBJ1-5; D not certain. This CDR3 comprises 14 residues. With 2 bases removed from V and 0 bases from J, the gap between germline ends came to 5 bases. Germline V gives CDR1 SGHTA, CDR2 FQGNSA. The whole variable domain, remainder taken from reference TRBV7-2 and TRBJ1-5, is GAGVSQSPSNKVTEKGKDVELRCDPISGHTALYWYRQSLGQGLEFLIYFQGNSAPDKSGLPSDRFSAERTGGSVSTLTIQRTQQEDSAVYLCASSLRVSNQPQHFGDGTRLSIL.

This chain links TRBV21-1 with TRBJ2-5. TRBV21-1 is termed a pseudogene. This CDR3 has 13 amino acids. CDR3 sequence reads: CASVRATQETQYF. The CDR3 DNA follows: TGTGCCAGCGTAAGGGCTACGCAAGAGACCCAGTACTTC.

The J gene is TRBJ1-2, the V gene TRBV6-1; 12 bases are a match to TRBD1. Trimming took 3 bases from V and 0 from J; bases not matched to a gene: 8. The germline gives CDR1 MNHNS, CDR2 SASEGT. This CDR3 is 18 amino acids long. CDR3 DNA sequence: TGTGCCAGCAGTGATACCGGGACAGGGGGCTTAGCTAACTATGGCTACACCTTC. Its translation: CASSDTGTGGLANYGYTF.

The V gene is TRBV27, the J gene TRBJ2-7; TRBD2 is a possible D gene (6 bases). V lost 6 bases and J lost 3, with 21 bases in between. CDR1 MNHEY and CDR2 SMNVEV come from the germline V gene (reference sequence). This CDR3 comprises 16 residues. The CDR3 sequence: CASSLRWEDTLYEQYF. CDR3 nucleotide sequence: TGTGCCAGCAGCCTTAGATGGGAGGACACCCTCTACGAGCAGTACTTC.

V and J are TRBV6-6 and TRBJ1-1; TRBD1 aligns across 8 bases. The CDR3 is 14 residues long. Germline V gene sequence: CDR1 MNHNY, CDR2 SVGAGI (reference sequence). J was trimmed by 8 bases and V by 5 bases; bases with no gene match: 10. The CDR3 coding sequence is TGTGCCAGCAGTACCCGGACAGGGAGGACCGAAGCTTTCTTT. It codes for CASSTRTGRTEAFF.

This clone was seen a few times. The V call is TRBV7-9, the J call TRBJ1-6; D is possibly TRBD1 (5 bases). The CDR3 is 13 residues long. V was shortened by 7 bases and J by 7 bases, with 11 bases between the two germline ends. Germline V gene lookup returns CDR1 SEHNR and CDR2 FQNEAQ (reference sequence). CDR3: CASTAGGNSPLHF. The DNA for the CDR3 is TGTGCCAGCACCGCCGGGGGAAATTCACCCCTCCACTTT. The full variable domain, completed using reference TRBV7-9 and TRBJ1-6, is DTGVSQNPRHKITKRGQNVTFRCDPISEHNRLYWYRQTLGQGPEFLTYFQNEAQLEKSRLLSDRFSAERPKGSFSTLEIQRTEQGDSAMYLCASTAGGNSPLHFGNGTRLTVT.

This chain joins TRBV7-7 and TRBJ2-7; the D gene is possibly TRBD2 (5 bases). The ends were cut back, 0 bases at V and 7 bases at J, with 10 bases in the middle. This CDR3 is 13 amino acids long. Germline V lookup: CDR1 SSHAT, CDR2 FNYEAQ (reference sequence). The chain's CDR3 is CASSLARRGEQYF. CDR3 sequence (DNA): TGTGCCAGCAGCTTAGCGCGTAGAGGGGAGCAGTACTTC.

This clone was found a few times. This chain links TRBV7-9 with TRBJ1-5; D may be TRBD1 (5 bases). Trimming stripped 1 base from V and 6 bases from J, with 16 bases between. Germline CDR1 reads SEHNR; CDR2 reads FQNEAQ (reference sequence). This CDR3 has 16 residues. The CDR3: CASSLVRGPGTQPQHF. The CDR3 bases are TGTGCCAGCAGCTTAGTGAGGGGCCCGGGGACTCAGCCCCAGCATTTT.

This clone has a single count. V is TRBV19 and J is TRBJ1-2; D remains unclear. V was pared by 7 bases and J by 0 bases, with 21 bases between. CDR1 and CDR2 from the germline V gene are LNHDA and SQIVND (reference sequence). CDR3 length equals 17 residues. DNA for the CDR3: TGTGCCAGTACGGCGCACGGGGTGAGAGCTTCTAACTATGGCTACACCTTC. Protein sequence: CASTAHGVRASNYGYTF.

The CDR3, as DNA: TGTGCCAGCTCACTTGGACAGGGGAACACTGAAGCTTTCTTT. Translation gives CASSLGQGNTEAFF. The J gene is TRBJ1-1, the V gene TRBV18; 8 bases map to TRBD1. The CDR3 covers 14 residues. CDR1 is KGHSH, CDR2 LQKENI, per germline. Losses at the gene ends were 4 bases for V and 1 base for J; bases not matched to a gene: 2.

The V gene is TRBV5-4, the J gene TRBJ2-5; possible D gene TRBD1, 6 bases. This CDR3 comprises 14 residues. V gave up 3 bases and J gave up 5 bases, with 14 bases separating them. Germline-derived CDR1 and CDR2 are SGHNT and YYREEE (reference sequence). The DNA of the CDR3 is TGTGCCAGCAGCTCCCCCGCTCAGGGGGAGACCCAGTACTTC. Residues: CASSSPAQGETQYF.

The V and J genes are TRBV4-1 and TRBJ1-1; 10 positions agree with TRBD1. With 3 bases clipped from V and 1 base from J, the junction kept 8 bases outside the gene matches. The CDR3 is made up of 17 amino acids. Germline loops: CDR1 MGHRA, CDR2 YSYEKL. The CDR3 here is CASSHPRDRGANTEAFF. The CDR3 DNA reads as TGCGCCAGCAGCCATCCTCGGGACAGGGGCGCGAACACTGAAGCTTTCTTT.

The chain carries TRBV7-8 and TRBJ1-1, with no clear D. V lost 5 bases and J 6 bases, leaving 7 bases between the germline ends. The CDR3 covers 11 residues. Germline V lookup: CDR1 SGHVS, CDR2 FQNEAQ. The CDR3 loop reads CASSLGSEAFF. In DNA, the CDR3 is TGTGCCAGCAGCCTCGGCTCTGAAGCTTTCTTT.

J is TRBJ2-7 and V is TRBV7-9; a possible D gene is TRBD2 (5 bases). The CDR3 covers 14 residues. The ends were cut back, 4 bases at V and 0 bases at J, with 10 bases in the middle. Germline CDR1 SEHNR, CDR2 FQNEAQ (reference sequence). The DNA of the CDR3 is TGTGCCAGCAGCTCAGGACTGAACTCCTACGAGCAGTACTTC. The encoded protein is CASSSGLNSYEQYF.

This chain links TRBV18 with TRBJ2-7; 9 nucleotides line up with TRBD2. CDR1 and CDR2 from the germline V gene are KGHSH and LQKENI. CDR3 length: 15 residues. V trimming: 0 bases; J trimming: 1 base; junction bases outside the gene matches: 1. The CDR3 protein is CASSPPGLASYEQYF. The DNA for the CDR3 is TGTGCCAGCTCACCACCGGGACTAGCTTCCTACGAGCAGTACTTC.

This clone was seen just once. The chain links TRBV27 to TRBJ2-5, with TRBD2 identical over 7 bases. Looked up from germline, CDR1 is MNHEY and CDR2 is SMNVEV (reference sequence). The CDR3 is 14 amino acids. V lost 5 bases and J lost 4; bases outside the gene matches: 7. Here the CDR3 reads CASSRTRAGETQYF. For the CDR3, the DNA is TGTGCCAGCAGTCGGACTAGAGCGGGAGAGACCCAGTACTTC.

The chain links TRBV7-2 to TRBJ1-2; 8 bases are shared with TRBD1. There are 15 residues in the CDR3. V shed 5 bases, J shed 7 bases, and the junction held 12 bases outside the gene matches. Germline V CDR1 and CDR2: SGHTA, FQGNSA. This CDR3 reads CASSAGTGLSGGYTF. The CDR3 bases are TGTGCCAGCAGCGCAGGGACAGGCCTTTCGGGTGGCTACACCTTC.